This T cell receptor beta chain stems from a study of blood T cell repertoires in COVID-19 (TCRdb year 2020). About the study as a whole: Collaborator samples came from the United States, Italy and Spain and covered acute and convalescent phases of COVID-19. The material from the prospective study consisted of cDNA or gDNA derived from T cells, B-cell-depleted T cells, or PBMCs. Subjects who had been exposed to COVID-19, were actively infected with it, or had recovered from it provided the deeply sampled blood TCRbeta repertoires that made up the dataset. The repertoires were released in a freely available public database meant as a resource for research on the immune response to SARS-CoV-2. The samples were drawn from two sources: the first 160 participants of the ongoing ImmuneRACE study, and fewer than 1,500 subjects contributed by 6 global collaborators. Sample metadata almost always included a de-identified subject ID, COVID-19 status, age in years and sex. HLA class I and class II types, where available, came from metadata supplied by the sample provider rather than from assay-based typing. Points the paper makes about the study in general: The quantity of clinical and demographic metadata differed by source and by participant and was supplied without curation.

V trim: 1 base; J trim: 7 bases; unmatched bases: 5. The germline V gene encodes CDR1 SSHAT and CDR2 FNYEAQ (reference sequence). The CDR3 numbers 15 residues from cysteine through phenylalanine. CDR3 DNA is the only sequence kept; it has 45 bases, read in frame from the first base. One collaborating source in Seattle enrolled patients during active infection and followed them longitudinally through the course of disease. Collaborating institutions collected whole blood in K2EDTA tubes following their own protocols. For TCRbeta analysis, collaborators shipped samples in one of three forms: frozen whole blood, isolated PBMCs, or DNA extracted from either of those sample types. Remarks on this clone: The clone's antigen remains unknown. Within one base of it there is no much larger clone, and no base qualities were kept.

The immunoSEQ Assay, a bias-controlled multiplex PCR, was used to amplify TCRbeta CDR3 regions from genomic DNA. Per the original workflow: Nucleated cell counts per sample were estimated from amplification of reference gene primers within the assay. Sequence reads were collapsed and filtered to measure the absolute abundance of every unique TCRbeta CDR3 rearrangement. For each sample, productive Simpson clonality was calculated as the square root of Simpson's diversity index over productive rearrangements. As stored in TCRdb, this immuneACCESS dataset retains in-frame rearrangements with V and J assigned. A fraction of the clones does not appear; measured against another copy, unresolved V genes explain less than half of the discrepancy, and the remainder lacks a known reason. V and J calls and clone size come straight from that table; D and trimming were deduced from the DNA. This sample has around 180,000 clones in its table, and more than 75% of those were observed once. The ten biggest clones cover approximately 18% of the sample.

The source of this sequence is a person aged 65 to 85 with COVID-19, enrolled during active disease. Sequencing was carried out using peripheral blood. The chain couples TRBV7-7 to TRBJ2-2; 8 of the junction bases match TRBD1. In nucleotide form, the sequence is TGTGCCAGCAGCTTAGGGACAGGGTACGACGGGGAGCTGTTTTTT. This encodes CASSLGTGYDGELFF. With the portions outside the CDR3 filled from the reference TRBV7-7 and TRBJ2-2 genes, the complete variable region becomes GAGVSQSPRYKVTKRGQDVTLRCDPISSHATLYWYQQALGQGPEFLTYFNYEAQPDKSGLPSDRFSAERPEGSISTLTIQRTEQRDSAMYRCASSLGTGYDGELFFGEGSRLTVL.